This T cell receptor beta chain derives from a study of T cells in Graves' hyperthyroidism and ophthalmopathy. About this clonotype itself: Its target is not known.

Broader study findings: Ophthalmopathy, which appeared later, was predicted by the model a median approximately six months before onset.

It was considered stable Graves' hyperthyroidism when ophthalmopathy did not progress within 18 months. Based on clinical symptoms, serum thyroxine and TRAb, thyroid ultrasound and orbital computed tomography, diagnoses were reached. The PBMCs were sourced from fresh peripheral blood (10 ml). Amplification yielded TCR beta CDR3 regions, with RNA transcripts as the source. First-round RT-PCR with HTBI primers amplified the TCR CDR3 region. In TCRdb, the multiplex PCR reads were re-called with MiXCR into one record per CDR3 protein. The sample has around 720,000 distinct CDR3 sequences, under 45% seen once. Sequencing was done on a sample of blood. This TCR was sampled from a woman between 40 and 55 years old with Graves' hyperthyroidism.

Here the CDR3 reads CASSGTSGSQTEQYF. The CDR3 DNA sequence: TGTGCCAGTTCAGGGACTAGCGGGAGCCAAACTGAGCAGTACTTC. The chain recombines TRBV25-1 with TRBJ2-7; 14 bases are a match to TRBD2. Trimming cost V 9 bases and J 7 bases; bases outside gene matches: 11. This CDR3 comprises 15 residues. Germline CDR1 and CDR2: MGHDK and SYGVNS.